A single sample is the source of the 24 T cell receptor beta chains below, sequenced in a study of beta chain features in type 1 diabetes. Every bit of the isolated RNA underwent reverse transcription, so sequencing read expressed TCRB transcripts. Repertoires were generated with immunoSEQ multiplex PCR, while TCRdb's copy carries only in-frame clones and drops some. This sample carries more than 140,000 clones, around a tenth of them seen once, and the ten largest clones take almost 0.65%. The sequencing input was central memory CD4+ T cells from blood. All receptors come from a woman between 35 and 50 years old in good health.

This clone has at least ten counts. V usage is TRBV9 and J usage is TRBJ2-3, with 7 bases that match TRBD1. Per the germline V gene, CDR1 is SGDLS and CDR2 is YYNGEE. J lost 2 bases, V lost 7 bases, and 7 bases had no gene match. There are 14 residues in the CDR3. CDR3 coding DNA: TGTGCCAGCTCCGGGACAGAGATCACAGATACGCAGTATTTT. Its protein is CASSGTEITDTQYF.

The CDR3 DNA reads TGTGCCAGCAGCAAGGACAGGGAACGCAATCAGCCCCAGCATTTT. Protein product: CASSKDRERNQPQHF. J is TRBJ1-5 and V is TRBV7-8, with 8 bases aligning to TRBD1. V gave up 5 bases and J gave up 2 bases; unmatched junction bases: 5. The length of the CDR3 is 15 residues. Germline values: CDR1 SGHVS, CDR2 FQNEAQ.

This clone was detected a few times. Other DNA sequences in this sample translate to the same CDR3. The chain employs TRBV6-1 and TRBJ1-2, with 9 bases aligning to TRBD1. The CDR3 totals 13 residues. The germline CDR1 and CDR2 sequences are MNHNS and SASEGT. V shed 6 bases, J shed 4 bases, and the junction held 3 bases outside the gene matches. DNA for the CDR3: TGTGCCAGCAGGCCGGGACAGGGCTATGGCTACACCTTC. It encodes CASRPGQGYGYTF.

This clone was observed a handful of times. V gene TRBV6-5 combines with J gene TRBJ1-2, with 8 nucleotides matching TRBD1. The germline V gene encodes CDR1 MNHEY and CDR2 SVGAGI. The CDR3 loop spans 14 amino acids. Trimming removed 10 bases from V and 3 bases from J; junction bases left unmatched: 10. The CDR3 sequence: CATRQGARDYGYTF. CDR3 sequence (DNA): TGTGCCACCCGTCAGGGGGCGAGGGACTATGGCTACACCTTC.

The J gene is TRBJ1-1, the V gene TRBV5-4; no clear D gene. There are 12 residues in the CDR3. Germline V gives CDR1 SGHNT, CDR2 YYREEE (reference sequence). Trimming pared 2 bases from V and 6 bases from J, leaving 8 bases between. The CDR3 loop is CASSFDEAEAFF. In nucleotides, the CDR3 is TGTGCCAGCAGCTTTGACGAGGCTGAAGCTTTCTTT.

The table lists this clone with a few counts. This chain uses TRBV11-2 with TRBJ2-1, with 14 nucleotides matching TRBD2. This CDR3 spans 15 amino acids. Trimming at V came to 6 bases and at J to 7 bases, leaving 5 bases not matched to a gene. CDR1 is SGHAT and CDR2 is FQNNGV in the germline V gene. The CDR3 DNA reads TGTGCCAGCAGTCGGACTAGCGGGGGGTCTAATGAGCAGTTCTTC. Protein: CASSRTSGGSNEQFF. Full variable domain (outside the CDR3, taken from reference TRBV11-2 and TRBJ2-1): EAGVAQSPRYKIIEKRQSVAFWCNPISGHATLYWYQQILGQGPKLLIQFQNNGVVDDSQLPKDRFSAERLKGVDSTLKIQPAKLEDSAVYLCASSRTSGGSNEQFFGPGTRLTVL.

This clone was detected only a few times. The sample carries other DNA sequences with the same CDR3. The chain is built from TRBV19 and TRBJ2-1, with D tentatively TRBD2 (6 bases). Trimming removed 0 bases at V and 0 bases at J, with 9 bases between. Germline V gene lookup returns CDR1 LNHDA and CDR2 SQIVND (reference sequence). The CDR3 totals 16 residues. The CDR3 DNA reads TGTGCCAGTAGTATAGATCGTAGCGGCTCCTACAATGAGCAGTTCTTC. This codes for CASSIDRSGSYNEQFF. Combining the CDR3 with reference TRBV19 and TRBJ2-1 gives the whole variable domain DGGITQSPKYLFRKEGQNVTLSCEQNLNHDAMYWYRQDPGQGLRLIYYSQIVNDFQKGDIAEGYSVSREKKESFPLTVTSAQKNPTAFYLCASSIDRSGSYNEQFFGPGTRLTVL.

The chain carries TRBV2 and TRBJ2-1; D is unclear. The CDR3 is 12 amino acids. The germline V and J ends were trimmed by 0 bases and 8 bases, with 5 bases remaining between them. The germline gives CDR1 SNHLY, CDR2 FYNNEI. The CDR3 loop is CASSEASDEQFF. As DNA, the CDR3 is TGTGCCAGCAGTGAAGCGTCGGATGAGCAGTTCTTC.

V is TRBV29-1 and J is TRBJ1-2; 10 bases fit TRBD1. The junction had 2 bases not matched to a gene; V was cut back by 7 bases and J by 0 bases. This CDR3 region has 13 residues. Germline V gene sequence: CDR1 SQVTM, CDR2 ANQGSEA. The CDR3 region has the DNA TGCAGCGGGGGGACAGGGGCTAACTATGGCTACACCTTC. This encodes CSGGTGANYGYTF.

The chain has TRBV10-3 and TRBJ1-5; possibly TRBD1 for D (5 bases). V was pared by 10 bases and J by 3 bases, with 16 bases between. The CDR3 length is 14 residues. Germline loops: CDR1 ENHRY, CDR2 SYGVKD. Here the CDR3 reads CATDKGGDNQPQHF. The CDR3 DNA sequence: TGTGCCACCGACAAGGGAGGGGACAATCAGCCCCAGCATTTT.

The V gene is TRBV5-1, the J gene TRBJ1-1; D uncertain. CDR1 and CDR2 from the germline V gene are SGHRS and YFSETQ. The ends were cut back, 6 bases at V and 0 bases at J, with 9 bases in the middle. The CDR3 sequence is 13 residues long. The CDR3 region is CASKVDLNTEAFF. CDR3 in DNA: TGCGCCAGCAAGGTGGACTTGAACACTGAAGCTTTCTTT.

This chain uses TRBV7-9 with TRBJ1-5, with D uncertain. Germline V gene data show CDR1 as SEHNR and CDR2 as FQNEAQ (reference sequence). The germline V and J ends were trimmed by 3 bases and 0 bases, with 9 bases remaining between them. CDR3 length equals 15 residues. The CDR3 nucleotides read TGTGCCAGCAGCTTGCCCGGGTCTAGCAATCAGCCCCAGCATTTT. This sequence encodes CASSLPGSSNQPQHF.

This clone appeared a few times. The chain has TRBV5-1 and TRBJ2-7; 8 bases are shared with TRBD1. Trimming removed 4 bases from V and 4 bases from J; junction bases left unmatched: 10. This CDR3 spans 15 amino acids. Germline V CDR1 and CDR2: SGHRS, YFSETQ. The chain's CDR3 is CASSRTGLTQYEQYF. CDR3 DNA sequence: TGCGCCAGCAGCCGGACAGGGTTAACCCAATACGAGCAGTACTTC. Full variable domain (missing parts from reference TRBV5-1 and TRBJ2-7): KAGVTQTPRYLIKTRGQQVTLSCSPISGHRSVSWYQQTPGQGLQFLFEYFSETQRNKGNFPGRFSGRQFSNSRSEMNVSTLELGDSALYLCASSRTGLTQYEQYFGPGTRLTVT.

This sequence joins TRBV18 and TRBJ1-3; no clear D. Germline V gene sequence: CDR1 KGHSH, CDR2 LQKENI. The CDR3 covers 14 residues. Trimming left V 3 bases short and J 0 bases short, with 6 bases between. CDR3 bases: TGTGCCAGCTCACCGAATAGCTCTGGAAACACCATATATTTT. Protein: CASSPNSSGNTIYF. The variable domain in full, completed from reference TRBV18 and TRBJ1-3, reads NAGVMQNPRHLVRRRGQEARLRCSPMKGHSHVYWYRQLPEEGLKFMVYLQKENIIDESGMPKERFSAEFPKEGPSILRIQQVVRGDSAAYFCASSPNSSGNTIYFGEGSWLTVV.

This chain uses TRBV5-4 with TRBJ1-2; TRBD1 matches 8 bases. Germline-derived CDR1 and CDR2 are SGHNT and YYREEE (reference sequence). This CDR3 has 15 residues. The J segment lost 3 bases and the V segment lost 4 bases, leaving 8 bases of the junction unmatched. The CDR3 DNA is TGTGCCAGCAGCCCCGGAGACAGGGGTTACTATGGCTACACCTTC. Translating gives CASSPGDRGYYGYTF.

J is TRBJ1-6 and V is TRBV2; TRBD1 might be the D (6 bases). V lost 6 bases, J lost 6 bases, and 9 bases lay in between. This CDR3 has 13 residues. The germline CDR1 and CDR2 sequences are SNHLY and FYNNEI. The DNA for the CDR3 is TGTGCCAGCAGGGGGGCAGTTAATTCACCCCTCCACTTT. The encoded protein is CASRGAVNSPLHF.

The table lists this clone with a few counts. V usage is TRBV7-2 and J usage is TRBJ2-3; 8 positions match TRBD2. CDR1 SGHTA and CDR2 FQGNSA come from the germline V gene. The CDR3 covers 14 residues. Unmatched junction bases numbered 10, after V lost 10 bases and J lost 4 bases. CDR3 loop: CATLQAGGADTQYF. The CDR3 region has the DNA TGTGCCACCCTCCAGGCCGGGGGGGCAGATACGCAGTATTTT.

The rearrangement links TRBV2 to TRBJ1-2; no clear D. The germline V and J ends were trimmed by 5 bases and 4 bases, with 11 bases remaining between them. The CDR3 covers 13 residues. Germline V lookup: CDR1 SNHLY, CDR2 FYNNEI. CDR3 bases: TGTGCCAGCAGTATCGACAACCTCTATGGCTACACCTTC. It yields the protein CASSIDNLYGYTF.

The CDR3 loop reads CASSSPGFLTQYF. CDR3 nucleotide sequence: TGTGCCAGCAGCTCTCCGGGTTTCCTGACGCAGTATTTT. The J gene is TRBJ2-3, the V gene TRBV7-2; D is unclear. CDR3 size: 13 residues. V was shortened by 4 bases and J by 9 bases, with 14 bases between the two germline ends. The germline V gene encodes CDR1 SGHTA and CDR2 FQGNSA.

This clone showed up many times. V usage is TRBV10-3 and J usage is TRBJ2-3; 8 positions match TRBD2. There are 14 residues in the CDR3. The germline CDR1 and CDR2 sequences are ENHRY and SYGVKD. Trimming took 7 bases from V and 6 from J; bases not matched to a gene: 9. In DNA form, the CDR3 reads TGTGCCATCAACTCGGATAGCGGGGAGGATACGCAGTATTTT. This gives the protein CAINSDSGEDTQYF.

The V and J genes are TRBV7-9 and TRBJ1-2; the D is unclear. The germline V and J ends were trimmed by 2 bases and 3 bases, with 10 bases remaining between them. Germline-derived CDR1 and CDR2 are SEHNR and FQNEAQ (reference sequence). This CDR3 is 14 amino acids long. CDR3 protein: CASSLTTPYYGYTF. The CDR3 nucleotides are TGTGCCAGCAGCTTAACCACACCTTACTATGGCTACACCTTC.

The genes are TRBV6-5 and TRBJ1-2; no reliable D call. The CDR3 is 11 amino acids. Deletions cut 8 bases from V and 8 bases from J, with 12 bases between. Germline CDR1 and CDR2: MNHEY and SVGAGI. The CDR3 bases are TGTGCCAGCCATAACGGAGGAGGCTACACCTTC. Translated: CASHNGGGYTF.

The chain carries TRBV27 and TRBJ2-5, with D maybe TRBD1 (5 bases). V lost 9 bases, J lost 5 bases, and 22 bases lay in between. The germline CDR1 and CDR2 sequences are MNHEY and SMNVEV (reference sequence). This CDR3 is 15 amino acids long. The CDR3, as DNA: TGTGCCAGACCGTTCAAGACCCCAGGGTGCGAGACCCAGTACTTC. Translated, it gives CARPFKTPGCETQYF.

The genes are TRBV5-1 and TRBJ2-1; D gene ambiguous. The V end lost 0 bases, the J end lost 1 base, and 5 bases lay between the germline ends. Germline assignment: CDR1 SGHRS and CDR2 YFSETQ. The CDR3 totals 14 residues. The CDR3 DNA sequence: TGCGCCAGCAGCTTGGACCAGTCCTACAATGAGCAGTTCTTC. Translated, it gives CASSLDQSYNEQFF.